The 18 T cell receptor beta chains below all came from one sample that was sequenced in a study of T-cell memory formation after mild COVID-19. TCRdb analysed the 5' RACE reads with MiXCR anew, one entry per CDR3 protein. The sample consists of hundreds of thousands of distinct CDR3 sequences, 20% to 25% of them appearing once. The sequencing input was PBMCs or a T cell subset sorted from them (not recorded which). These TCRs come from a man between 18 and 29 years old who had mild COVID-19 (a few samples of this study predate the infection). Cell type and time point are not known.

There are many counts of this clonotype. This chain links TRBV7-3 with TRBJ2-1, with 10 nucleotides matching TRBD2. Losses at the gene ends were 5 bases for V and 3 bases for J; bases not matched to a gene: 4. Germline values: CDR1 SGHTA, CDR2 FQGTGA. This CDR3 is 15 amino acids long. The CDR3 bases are TGTGCCAGCAGCCTGAGCGGGGGGGTCTACAATGAGCAGTTCTTC. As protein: CASSLSGGVYNEQFF. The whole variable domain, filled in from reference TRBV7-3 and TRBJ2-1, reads GAGVSQTPSNKVTEKGKYVELRCDPISGHTALYWYRQSLGQGPEFLIYFQGTGAADDSGLPNDRFFAVRPEGSVSTLKIQRTERGDSAVYLCASSLSGGVYNEQFFGPGTRLTVL.

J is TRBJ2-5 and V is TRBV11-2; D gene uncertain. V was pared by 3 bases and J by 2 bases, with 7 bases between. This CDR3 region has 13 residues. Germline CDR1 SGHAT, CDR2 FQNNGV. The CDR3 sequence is CASSFEFQETQYF. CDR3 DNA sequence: TGTGCCAGCAGCTTTGAGTTTCAAGAGACCCAGTACTTC.

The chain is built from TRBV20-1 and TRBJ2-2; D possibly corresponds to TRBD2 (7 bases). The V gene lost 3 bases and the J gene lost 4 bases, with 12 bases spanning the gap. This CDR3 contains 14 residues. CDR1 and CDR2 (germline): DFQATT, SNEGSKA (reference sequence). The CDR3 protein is CSASGGPRTGELFF. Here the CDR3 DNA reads TGCAGTGCTAGCGGGGGGCCCCGCACCGGGGAGCTGTTTTTT.

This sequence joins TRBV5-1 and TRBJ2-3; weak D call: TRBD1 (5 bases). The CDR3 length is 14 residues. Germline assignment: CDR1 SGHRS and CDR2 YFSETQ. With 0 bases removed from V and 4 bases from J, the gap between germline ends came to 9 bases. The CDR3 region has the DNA TGCGCCAGCAGCTTGGAAGGGGCCCCAGATACGCAGTATTTT. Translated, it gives CASSLEGAPDTQYF.

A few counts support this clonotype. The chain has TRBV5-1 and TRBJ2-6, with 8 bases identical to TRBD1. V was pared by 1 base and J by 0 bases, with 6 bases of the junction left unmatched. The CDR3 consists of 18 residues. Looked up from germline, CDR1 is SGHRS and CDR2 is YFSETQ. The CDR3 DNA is TGCGCCAGCAGCTTGTTTAGACAGGGGACCTCTGGGGCCAACGTCCTGACTTTC. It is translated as CASSLFRQGTSGANVLTF.

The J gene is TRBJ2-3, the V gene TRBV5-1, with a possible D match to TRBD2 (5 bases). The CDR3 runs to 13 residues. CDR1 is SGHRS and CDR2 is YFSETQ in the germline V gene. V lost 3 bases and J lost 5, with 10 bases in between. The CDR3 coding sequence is TGCGCCAGCAGCTGGCGGGTGGGAGATACGCAGTATTTT. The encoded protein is CASSWRVGDTQYF.

The CDR3 loop reads CSARDFRGDEKLFF. The CDR3 region has the DNA TGCAGTGCTAGAGATTTTCGGGGAGATGAAAAACTGTTTTTT. The chain employs TRBV20-1 and TRBJ1-4, with D unclear. The V and J ends lost 0 bases and 6 bases respectively, with 11 bases between them. Germline CDR1 and CDR2: DFQATT and SNEGSKA (reference sequence). The CDR3 consists of 14 residues.

CDR3 loop: CASSVGRGGELFF. In DNA, the CDR3 is TGTGCCAGCAGCGTGGGGCGGGGCGGGGAGCTGTTTTTT. The genes are TRBV7-2 and TRBJ2-2, with D possibly being TRBD2 (6 bases). The CDR3 is made up of 13 amino acids. Germline V gene lookup returns CDR1 SGHTA and CDR2 FQGNSA. The ends were cut back, 5 bases at V and 7 bases at J, with 11 bases in the middle.

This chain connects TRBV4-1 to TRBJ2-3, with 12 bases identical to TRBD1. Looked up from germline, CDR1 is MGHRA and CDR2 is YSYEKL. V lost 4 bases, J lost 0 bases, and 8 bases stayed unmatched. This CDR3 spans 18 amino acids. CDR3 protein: CASSLGTGGAYSTDTQYF. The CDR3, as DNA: TGCGCCAGCAGCCTAGGGACAGGGGGCGCGTATAGCACAGATACGCAGTATTTT.

The CDR3 here is CASGRGATETQYF. CDR3 in DNA: TGTGCCAGCGGGCGGGGTGCTACGGAGACCCAGTACTTC. This rearrangement joins TRBV7-9 to TRBJ2-5; possible D gene TRBD2, 6 bases. This CDR3 is 13 amino acids long. Trimming cost V 8 bases and J 5 bases, with 15 bases left between them. CDR1 and CDR2 (germline): SEHNR, FQNEAQ (reference sequence).

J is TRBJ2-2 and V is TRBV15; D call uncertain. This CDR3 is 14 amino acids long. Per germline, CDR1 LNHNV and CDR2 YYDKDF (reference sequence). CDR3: CATSKRRDTGELFF. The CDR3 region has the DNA TGTGCGACCTCGAAAAGAAGGGACACCGGGGAGCTGTTTTTT.

The CDR3 loop is CASSLGGPRSTDTQYF. CDR3 sequence (DNA): TGTGCCAGCAGCTTAGGGGGGCCCCGCAGCACAGATACGCAGTATTTT. The chain links TRBV7-2 to TRBJ2-3, with TRBD1 as a possible D gene (6 bases). Germline V gene lookup returns CDR1 SGHTA and CDR2 FQGNSA. CDR3 length equals 16 residues. V was trimmed by 1 base and J by 0 bases, leaving 11 bases between them.

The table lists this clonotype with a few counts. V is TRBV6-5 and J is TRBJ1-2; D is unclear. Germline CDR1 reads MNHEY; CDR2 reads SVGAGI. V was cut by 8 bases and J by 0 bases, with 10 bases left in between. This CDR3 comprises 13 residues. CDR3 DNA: TGTGCCAGCCGTTCCGACACTAACTATGGCTACACCTTC. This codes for CASRSDTNYGYTF.

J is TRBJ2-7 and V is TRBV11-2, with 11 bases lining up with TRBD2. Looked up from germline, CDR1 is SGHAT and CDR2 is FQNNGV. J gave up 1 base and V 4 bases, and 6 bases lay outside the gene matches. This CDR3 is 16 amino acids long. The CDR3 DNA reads TGTGCCAGCAGCTCGCAGACTAGCGGGGTTTCCTACGAGCAGTACTTC. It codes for CASSSQTSGVSYEQYF.

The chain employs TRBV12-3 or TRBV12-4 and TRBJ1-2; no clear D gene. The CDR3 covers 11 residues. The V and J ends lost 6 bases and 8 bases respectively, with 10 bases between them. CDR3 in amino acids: CASRSSYGYTF. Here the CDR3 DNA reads TGTGCCAGCAGGTCGTCCTACGGCTACACCTTC.

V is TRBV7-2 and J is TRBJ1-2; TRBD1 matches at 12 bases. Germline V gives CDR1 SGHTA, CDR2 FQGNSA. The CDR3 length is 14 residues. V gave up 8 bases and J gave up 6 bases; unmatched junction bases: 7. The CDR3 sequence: CASRRDRGPHGYTF. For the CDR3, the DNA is TGTGCCAGCCGCCGGGACAGGGGGCCACATGGCTACACCTTC.

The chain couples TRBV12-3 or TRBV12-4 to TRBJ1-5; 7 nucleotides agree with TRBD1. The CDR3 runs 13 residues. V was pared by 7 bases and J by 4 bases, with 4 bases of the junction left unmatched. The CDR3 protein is CASTRDRNQPQHF. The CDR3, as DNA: TGTGCCAGCACCAGGGACAGAAATCAGCCCCAGCATTTT.

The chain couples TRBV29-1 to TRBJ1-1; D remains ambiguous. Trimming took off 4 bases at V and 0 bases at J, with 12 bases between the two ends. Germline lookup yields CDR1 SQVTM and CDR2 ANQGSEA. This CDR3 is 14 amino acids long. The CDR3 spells CSVGLMAVNTEAFF. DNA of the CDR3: TGCAGCGTTGGTCTAATGGCCGTGAACACTGAAGCTTTCTTT.